This TCR beta chain comes out of a study of T cell responses to AZD1222 COVID-19 vaccine. Clones were sequenced by immunoSEQ multiplex PCR, and TCRdb holds only the in-frame ones, with some missing. The repertoire holds roughly 120,000 clones, over 75% seen once, with 9% to 9.5% in the top ten. Turning to this clone: The sample carries other DNA sequences with the same CDR3.

CDR1 KGHDR and CDR2 SFDVKD come from the germline V gene. The J segment lost 1 base and the V segment lost 12 bases, leaving 3 bases of the junction unmatched. The CDR3 is made up of 12 amino acids. The rearrangement links TRBV24-1 to TRBJ2-7, with 9 bases matching TRBD1. The sample consisted of peripheral blood, taken on day 0 of AZD1222 vaccination. The TCR originated in an adult in good health. CDR3 sequence reads: CAAGTGSYEQYF. The CDR3 region has the DNA TGTGCCGCCGGGACAGGGTCCTACGAGCAGTACTTC.